Below, 29 T cell receptor beta chains from the same sample are listed, as sequenced in a study of neurological immune-mediated disorders. Described time point: longitudinal time-point 3. TCRdb re-analysed the 5' RACE reads in MiXCR, keeping a single row per CDR3 protein. The sample holds approximately 58,000 distinct CDR3 sequences; 6.5% to 8.5% are singletons and the top ten take under 2.5%. The specimen was PBMCs. These receptors all come from a middle-aged woman in good health.

The table lists this clonotype with many counts. The J gene is TRBJ2-1, the V gene TRBV20-1, with 8 bases fitting TRBD2. Trimming at V came to 0 bases and at J to 4 bases, leaving 5 bases not matched to a gene. The CDR3 sequence is 15 residues long. Germline V gene lookup returns CDR1 DFQATT and CDR2 SNEGSKA (reference sequence). CDR3: CSARDYASGYNEQFF. CDR3 DNA sequence: TGCAGTGCTAGAGATTACGCTAGCGGGTACAATGAGCAGTTCTTC.

This clonotype was recorded at least ten times. The chain is built from TRBV6-6 and TRBJ1-3, with 9 bases matching TRBD1. The CDR3 is made up of 16 amino acids. Losses at the gene ends were 6 bases for V and 2 bases for J; bases not matched to a gene: 8. The germline V gene encodes CDR1 MNHNY and CDR2 SVGAGI (reference sequence). CDR3 DNA: TGTGCCAGCAGCCCCCCGGACAGGGGAGCTGGAAACACCATATATTTT. This sequence encodes CASSPPDRGAGNTIYF.

At least ten counts were recorded for this clonotype. The chain carries TRBV6-5 and TRBJ1-6; D uncertain. V was cut by 6 bases and J by 0 bases, with 12 bases left in between. CDR1 is MNHEY, CDR2 SVGAGI, per germline. There are 16 residues in the CDR3. Here the CDR3 reads CASRPSSSSYNSPLHF. The CDR3 DNA is TGTGCCAGCAGGCCCTCCTCAAGCTCCTATAATTCACCCCTCCACTTT.

This clonotype was found many times. The chain recombines TRBV20-1 with TRBJ2-7; the D is unclear. Per germline, CDR1 DFQATT and CDR2 SNEGSKA (reference sequence). CDR3 length equals 15 residues. Deletions cut 1 base from V and 0 bases from J, with 13 bases between. The CDR3 protein is CSARVEPPSSYEQYF. The CDR3, as DNA: TGCAGTGCTAGAGTGGAGCCCCCGAGCTCCTACGAGCAGTACTTC.

This clonotype appeared many times. The chain joins TRBV6-2 or TRBV6-3 to TRBJ1-1; D is undetermined. The CDR3 runs to 11 residues. Germline CDR1 and CDR2: MNHEY and SVGEGT. Trimming stripped 6 bases from V and 5 bases from J, with 7 bases between. CDR3 sequence: CASSLGTEAFF. For the CDR3, the DNA is TGTGCCAGCAGCCTGGGAACTGAAGCTTTCTTT.

The V gene is TRBV10-3, the J gene TRBJ2-3; 15 bases map to TRBD2. Germline V gives CDR1 ENHRY, CDR2 SYGVKD. The V segment lost 6 bases and the J segment 5 bases; nucleotides outside the gene matches: 3. The CDR3 contains 15 residues. The CDR3 nucleotides are TGTGCCATCAGCGGACTAGCGGGAGGGCAAGATACGCAGTATTTT. Translation gives CAISGLAGGQDTQYF.

Comment on this clonotype: This may be a read error: a much more frequent sequence differs by one nucleotide. Because the CDR3's place on the DNA is in doubt, the DNA is left out and the CDR3 is given as listed by TCRdb. This chain connects TRBV29-1 to TRBJ1-2. Germline values: CDR1 SQVTM, CDR2 ANQGSEA. The CDR3 is 12 amino acids long, termini counted. The CDR3 spells CSYAGGDYGCTF.

This clonotype was counted at least ten times. The chain joins TRBV7-9 to TRBJ1-4, with TRBD1 matching over 12 bases. Per germline, CDR1 SEHNR and CDR2 FQNEAQ (reference sequence). This CDR3 comprises 15 residues. V was pared by 0 bases and J by 10 bases, with 3 bases of the junction left unmatched. CDR3 protein: CASSLAGQGAAKLFF. The CDR3 nucleotides read TGTGCCAGCAGCTTAGCGGGACAGGGGGCGGCAAAACTGTTTTTT. Combining the CDR3 with reference TRBV7-9 and TRBJ1-4 gives the whole variable domain DTGVSQNPRHKITKRGQNVTFRCDPISEHNRLYWYRQTLGQGPEFLTYFQNEAQLEKSRLLSDRFSAERPKGSFSTLEIQRTEQGDSAMYLCASSLAGQGAAKLFFGSGTQLSVL.

In its sample, this clonotype was seen many times. The rearrangement uses TRBV20-1 and TRBJ2-4; no reliable D call. With 7 bases removed from V and 0 bases from J, the gap between germline ends came to 10 bases. The germline V gene encodes CDR1 DFQATT and CDR2 SNEGSKA (reference sequence). This CDR3 comprises 13 residues. CDR3 amino acids: CSGRYGAKNIQYF. Here the CDR3 DNA reads TGCAGTGGAAGGTATGGAGCCAAAAACATTCAGTACTTC.

Ten or more counts support this clonotype. The V and J genes are TRBV6-5 and TRBJ1-1; D possibly corresponds to TRBD1 (5 bases). The germline gives CDR1 MNHEY, CDR2 SVGAGI. With 2 bases removed from V and 4 bases from J, the gap between germline ends came to 17 bases. This CDR3 spans 16 amino acids. The CDR3, as DNA: TGTGCCAGCAGTTACGGTGATTTAGCAGGGACCACTGAAGCTTTCTTT. Amino acids: CASSYGDLAGTTEAFF.

This clonotype was seen ten or more times. The gene calls are TRBV12-3 or TRBV12-4 and TRBJ1-1; TRBD1 might be the D (5 bases). The CDR3 loop spans 11 amino acids. The germline V and J ends were trimmed by 3 bases and 7 bases, with 6 bases remaining between them. The CDR3 nucleotides are TGTGCCAGCAGTTTTAGGGGTGAAGCTTTCTTT. This encodes CASSFRGEAFF.

This clonotype was counted at least ten times. The chain recombines TRBV7-8 with TRBJ2-5; 7 nucleotides align to TRBD1. This CDR3 region has 15 residues. CDR1 is SGHVS and CDR2 is FQNEAQ in the germline V gene. V lost 1 base, J lost 3 bases, and 5 bases stayed unmatched. Here the CDR3 reads CASSLVAGGKETQYF. The DNA of the CDR3 is TGTGCCAGCAGCTTAGTGGCAGGGGGAAAAGAGACCCAGTACTTC. Based on the CDR3 plus reference TRBV7-8 and TRBJ2-5, the full variable domain is GAGVSQSPRYKVAKRGQDVALRCDPISGHVSLFWYQQALGQGPEFLTYFQNEAQLDKSGLPSDRFFAERPEGSVSTLKIQRTQQEDSAVYLCASSLVAGGKETQYFGPGTRLLVL.

This clonotype was observed at least ten times. This sequence joins TRBV9 and TRBJ2-2, with a weak D call TRBD1 (6 bases). CDR3 length: 18 residues. Germline V gene sequence: CDR1 SGDLS, CDR2 YYNGEE. Between the trimmed V and J ends, which lost 3 bases and 6 bases, there was a span of 24 bases. The CDR3 reads CASSALTGSWLVAGELFF. In DNA, the CDR3 is TGTGCCAGCAGCGCCCTGACAGGATCCTGGCTTGTGGCCGGGGAGCTGTTTTTT. The variable domain in full, with the rest retrieved from reference TRBV9 and TRBJ2-2, is DSGVTQTPKHLITATGQRVTLRCSPRSGDLSVYWYQQSLDQGLQFLIQYYNGEERAKGNILERFSAQQFPDLHSELNLSSLELGDSALYFCASSALTGSWLVAGELFFGEGSRLTVL.

This clonotype was counted many times. This rearrangement joins TRBV9 to TRBJ1-4; a weak D match, TRBD1 (5 bases). The germline V gene has CDR1 SGDLS and CDR2 YYNGEE. The CDR3 sequence is 18 residues long. Trimming took 5 bases from V and 3 from J, leaving 23 bases between them. CDR3 bases: TGTGCCAGCAGTGGAGCGCGGACCGCTGGGGCTGCTAATGAAAAACTGTTTTTT. This sequence encodes CASSGARTAGAANEKLFF.

This clonotype occurred many times. The chain is built from TRBV7-8 and TRBJ1-5; 9 nucleotides agree with TRBD1. Per germline, CDR1 SGHVS and CDR2 FQNEAQ. V was clipped by 5 bases and J by 11 bases; unmatched bases: 7. CDR3 length: 13 residues. The CDR3 bases are TGTGCCAGCAGCACAGGACAGGGGAGCTCCCAGCATTTT. Encoded protein: CASSTGQGSSQHF.

This clonotype appeared a few times. The V and J genes are TRBV20-1 and TRBJ2-7, with 9 bases aligning to TRBD2. The germline gives CDR1 DFQATT, CDR2 SNEGSKA (reference sequence). The CDR3 length is 17 residues. Germline trimming cut 2 bases from V and 6 bases from J; bases unmatched to any gene: 17. CDR3 in DNA: TGCAGTGCTAGATGGGCGGCGGCGGGAGGGCCTGGTGGCGAGCAGTACTTC. Its protein product is CSARWAAAGGPGGEQYF.

This clonotype has at least ten counts. This chain uses TRBV5-5 with TRBJ1-5; the D gene is possibly TRBD1 (5 bases). The germline CDR1 and CDR2 sequences are SGHKS and YYEKEE (reference sequence). V was pared by 0 bases and J by 4 bases, with 11 bases between. There are 15 residues in the CDR3. The CDR3 loop is CASSLAGRENQPQHF. The CDR3 DNA reads as TGTGCCAGCAGCTTGGCGGGCAGGGAAAATCAGCCCCAGCATTTT.

This clonotype was found many times. J is TRBJ1-1 and V is TRBV14; D perhaps matches TRBD1 (5 bases). The germline CDR1 and CDR2 sequences are SGHDN and FVKESK. Trimming left V 1 base short and J 3 bases short, with 9 bases between. The CDR3 is 14 amino acids. In DNA form, the CDR3 reads TGTGCCAGCAGCCAAGGGGGCTTGTACACTGAAGCTTTCTTT. It yields the protein CASSQGGLYTEAFF.

This clonotype has ten or more counts. V is TRBV29-1 and J is TRBJ1-1; possible D gene TRBD1, 6 bases. V lost 7 bases and J 4 bases, leaving 16 bases between the germline ends. CDR3 size: 13 residues. Per the germline V gene, CDR1 is SQVTM and CDR2 is ANQGSEA. The CDR3 sequence: CSAAGGGGTEAFF. The CDR3 DNA is TGCAGCGCCGCCGGGGGCGGCGGCACTGAAGCTTTCTTT.

This clonotype has a count of ten or more. The rearrangement joins TRBV5-1 to TRBJ2-6; D possibly corresponds to TRBD2 (6 bases). Looked up from germline, CDR1 is SGHRS and CDR2 is YFSETQ. Trimming left V 4 bases short and J 4 bases short, with 12 bases between. The CDR3 covers 15 residues. CDR3 sequence reads: CASSGAGFGANVLTF. The CDR3 DNA reads as TGCGCCAGCAGCGGTGCGGGGTTCGGGGCCAACGTCCTGACTTTC.

In this sample, this clonotype turned up many times. The genes are TRBV20-1 and TRBJ2-7, with D perhaps matching TRBD2 (6 bases). Germline values: CDR1 DFQATT, CDR2 SNEGSKA (reference sequence). The CDR3 is 14 amino acids. Trimming took off 4 bases at V and 2 bases at J, with 15 bases between the two ends. The CDR3 DNA sequence: TGCAGTGCTACCACCGGGACTGATACCTACGAGCAGTACTTC. The encoded protein is CSATTGTDTYEQYF.

This clonotype was seen many times. The chain joins TRBV5-6 to TRBJ1-1; 7 nucleotides align to TRBD1. V shed 3 bases and J 5 bases; nucleotides not matched to a gene: 7. The CDR3 consists of 14 residues. In germline, CDR1 is SGHDT, CDR2 YYEEEE. CDR3 in amino acids: CASSSGGGNTEAFF. In DNA form, the CDR3 reads TGTGCCAGCAGCTCCGGAGGGGGCAATACTGAAGCTTTCTTT.

In this sample, this clonotype turned up many times. This rearrangement joins TRBV7-2 to TRBJ1-5; D may be TRBD1 (6 bases). This CDR3 has 14 amino acids. Trimming cost V 6 bases and J 3 bases, with 12 bases left between them. Germline-derived CDR1 and CDR2 are SGHTA and FQGNSA. CDR3 region: CASSLTGTNQPQHF. As DNA, the CDR3 is TGTGCCAGCAGTTTAACAGGGACCAATCAGCCCCAGCATTTT.

This clonotype was recorded at least ten times. The chain carries TRBV5-1 and TRBJ2-7; D gene uncertain. CDR1 and CDR2 from the germline V gene are SGHRS and YFSETQ. The germline V and J ends were trimmed by 0 bases and 0 bases, with 7 bases remaining between them. The CDR3 runs to 14 residues. CDR3 sequence (DNA): TGCGCCAGCAGCTTGGAAGTCAGCTCCTACGAGCAGTACTTC. This codes for CASSLEVSSYEQYF.

This clonotype was recorded many times. This sequence joins TRBV29-1 and TRBJ2-1; 13 bases align to TRBD2. Trimming took 1 base from V and 4 from J; bases not matched to a gene: 13. The CDR3 length is 19 residues. Per germline, CDR1 SQVTM and CDR2 ANQGSEA. The CDR3 DNA reads TGCAGCGTTGAAGGGATACTAGCGGGAGGGCACAAAACTTACAATGAGCAGTTCTTC. It specifies CSVEGILAGGHKTYNEQFF.

This clonotype was detected many times. The chain recombines TRBV4-3 with TRBJ2-3, with D possibly being TRBD1 (5 bases). The ends were cut back, 0 bases at V and 0 bases at J, with 10 bases in the middle. CDR1 and CDR2 (germline): LGHNA, YSLEER. There are 16 residues in the CDR3. CDR3 DNA: TGCGCCAGCAGCCAAGATCCCAGGGTCAGCACAGATACGCAGTATTTT. This gives the protein CASSQDPRVSTDTQYF.

This sequence joins TRBV18 and TRBJ1-1; the D is unclear. The germline V gene has CDR1 KGHSH and CDR2 LQKENI. V lost 0 bases and J 4 bases, leaving 15 bases between the germline ends. This CDR3 region has 16 residues. CDR3 coding DNA: TGTGCCAGCTCACCACCTCGAAGGGCTATGAGCACTGAAGCTTTCTTT. Amino acids: CASSPPRRAMSTEAFF.

This clonotype was detected ten times or more. The rearrangement uses TRBV12-3 or TRBV12-4 and TRBJ1-5; D not certain. V was clipped by 3 bases and J by 8 bases, with 11 bases between them. CDR3 size: 13 residues. CDR3 in DNA: TGTGCCAGCAGTTTGCGTAGGAGGGAGCCCCAGCATTTT. Its translation is CASSLRRREPQHF.

This clonotype was counted at least ten times. The chain recombines TRBV7-2 with TRBJ2-5; unclear D gene. The CDR3 has 14 amino acids. Trimming cost V 1 base and J 1 base, with 7 bases left between them. From germline, CDR1 is SGHTA and CDR2 FQGNSA. The CDR3 here is CASSLGTSQETQYF. CDR3 in DNA: TGTGCCAGCAGCTTAGGGACGAGCCAAGAGACCCAGTACTTC.